This T cell receptor (beta chain) was identified during a study of T-cell memory formation after mild COVID-19. The wider study: TCR clusters were largely donor specific. Notes on the study in general: Of the contracting clones, CD4+ ones lay mainly in CM and EM, and CD8+ ones in EMRA. Second-wave clones peaking on day 37 lacked confirmed SARS-CoV-2 specificity.

TCRdb used MiXCR to reprocess the 5' RACE reads, holding one entry per CDR3 protein. The repertoire has 300,000 to 400,000 distinct CDR3 sequences, less than 20% of them found once; the top ten carry about a fifth. CDR3 length equals 13 residues. Trimming removed 4 bases from V and 8 bases from J, with 15 bases in between. CDR1 and CDR2 (germline): SGHRS, YFSETQ. This clonotype occurred a few times. What it recognizes is unknown. V is TRBV5-1 and J is TRBJ1-2; D is undetermined. This clonotype was sampled from a man between 18 and 35 years old who had mild COVID-19 (a few samples of this study predate the infection). Cell type and time point are not known. Sequenced input: PBMCs or a T cell subset sorted from them (not recorded which). CDR3 sequence: CASSPGQAEGYTF. DNA for the CDR3: TGCGCCAGCAGCCCTGGCCAGGCGGAGGGCTACACCTTC.